This T cell receptor beta chain emerged from a study of vaccination and CD4 T cells after COVID-19. Study at large: Three convalescent patients provided samples that were taken at day 14 and days 161 to 241 post-vaccination. The stimulating agents, overlapping spike peptides, came from SARS-CoV-2, HCoV-NL63, HCoV-OC43 and HCoV-229E. The study, taken as a whole, reports: Looking at convalescent patients, a median approximately 86% of reactive clones were present only post-vaccination.

CDR1 DFQATT and CDR2 SNEGSKA come from the germline V gene (reference sequence). The J segment lost 2 bases and the V segment lost 6 bases, leaving 9 bases of the junction unmatched. The CDR3 has 15 amino acids. The time point denotes: late sampling 161 to 241 days after vaccination in a few convalescent patients. Treatment indicated: roughly 11-day PBMC culture with coronavirus spike peptide pools or control peptides (ViraFEST assay). This clonotype has more than one count but fewer than ten. Its antigen is undetermined. Cultured CD4+ T cell DNA was sequenced using the Oncomine TCR Beta short-read assay. TCRdb used MiXCR to reprocess the PCR reads, holding one entry per CDR3 protein. The sample yields 20,000 to 25,000 distinct CDR3 sequences, over 25% seen once.

Material: CD4+ T cells from blood, cultured in vitro, obtained about 7 months after SARS-CoV-2 vaccination. The receptor's source is a human donor who had recovered from COVID-19. The rearrangement uses TRBV20-1 and TRBJ2-3; 9 positions agree with TRBD2. The CDR3 reads CSAPPLAGPTDTQYF. Here the CDR3 DNA reads TGCAGTGCGCCGCCTCTAGCGGGACCCACAGATACGCAGTATTTT.